This is a list of T cell receptor beta chains from one sample in a study of T cells in Graves' hyperthyroidism and ophthalmopathy. One entry per CDR3 protein results from TCRdb running MiXCR on the multiplex PCR reads. Among over 300,000 distinct CDR3 sequences listed, 12% to 15% were seen once. Sequenced: blood. These receptors were collected from a woman in her 40s with Graves' ophthalmopathy. Both conserved end residues are part of each CDR3. Each record gives: clone size, V gene, J gene, D gene, CDR3 protein, CDR3 DNA. The D gene is left open where the match is weak. The size of a clone is reported for some rows only, either as once, few or many, or as a class for expanded clones.

clone size: few; V gene: TRBV3-1; J gene: TRBJ1-2; D gene: TRBD1; CDR3 protein: CASSQRTGESGYTF; CDR3 DNA: TGTGCCAGCAGCCAAAGGACAGGGGAGAGCGGCTACACCTTC
clone size: many; V gene: TRBV9; J gene: TRBJ2-5; D gene: .; CDR3 protein: CASSVGPDYFQETQYF; CDR3 DNA: TGTGCCAGCAGCGTAGGGCCAGACTACTTTCAAGAGACCCAGTACTTC
clone size: .; V gene: TRBV6-1; J gene: TRBJ1-5; D gene: .; CDR3 protein: CASISVGDQPQHF; CDR3 DNA: TGTGCCAGCATCTCTGTAGGGGATCAGCCCCAGCATTTT
clone size: many; V gene: TRBV20-1; J gene: TRBJ1-1; D gene: .; CDR3 protein: CSARRQVRAEAFF; CDR3 DNA: TGCAGTGCTAGACGACAGGTTCGCGCTGAAGCTTTCTTT
clone size: many; V gene: TRBV6-1; J gene: TRBJ1-5; D gene: .; CDR3 protein: CASRTGNNQPQHF; CDR3 DNA: TGTGCCAGCAGGACAGGCAACAATCAGCCCCAGCATTTT
clone size: .; V gene: TRBV13; J gene: TRBJ1-5; D gene: .; CDR3 protein: CASGIRTVSNQPQHF; CDR3 DNA: TGTGCCAGCGGGATACGGACAGTTAGCAATCAGCCCCAGCATTTT
clone size: many; V gene: TRBV28; J gene: TRBJ2-7; D gene: .; CDR3 protein: CASSTVKPDEQYF; CDR3 DNA: TGTGCCAGCAGCACCGTTAAACCTGACGAGCAGTACTTC
clone size: .; V gene: TRBV18; J gene: TRBJ2-7; D gene: .; CDR3 protein: CASSPGLSSYEQYF; CDR3 DNA: TGTGCCAGCTCACCAGGACTCTCTTCCTACGAGCAGTACTTC
clone size: many; V gene: TRBV20-1; J gene: TRBJ2-3; D gene: TRBD2; CDR3 protein: CSARGTSGRKDTQYF; CDR3 DNA: TGCAGTGCTAGAGGGACTAGCGGGAGGAAAGATACGCAGTATTTT
clone size: many; V gene: TRBV12-3/TRBV12-4; J gene: TRBJ2-1; D gene: .; CDR3 protein: CASSRLIRYNEQFF; CDR3 DNA: TGTGCCAGCAGTCGGCTGATCCGCTACAATGAGCAGTTCTTC
clone size: few; V gene: TRBV7-9; J gene: TRBJ2-1; D gene: .; CDR3 protein: CASSLGGWRDSYNEQFF; CDR3 DNA: TGTGCCAGCAGCTTAGGAGGCTGGCGGGACTCCTACAATGAGCAGTTCTTC
clone size: many; V gene: TRBV6-1; J gene: TRBJ2-3; D gene: .; CDR3 protein: CASSEVGLDTQYF; CDR3 DNA: TGTGCCAGCAGTGAAGTAGGGTTAGATACGCAGTATTTT
clone size: few; V gene: TRBV18; J gene: TRBJ1-2; D gene: TRBD1; CDR3 protein: CASSPPTGARGYTF; CDR3 DNA: TGTGCCAGCTCACCACCGACAGGGGCCCGTGGCTACACCTTC
clone size: many; V gene: TRBV2; J gene: TRBJ2-1; D gene: .; CDR3 protein: CASRLATYNEQFF; CDR3 DNA: TGTGCCAGCAGATTAGCGACCTACAATGAGCAGTTCTTC
clone size: .; V gene: TRBV7-2; J gene: TRBJ2-7; D gene: TRBD2; CDR3 protein: CASSPPGLAEKYF; CDR3 DNA: TGTGCCAGCAGCCCACCGGGACTAGCGGAGAAGTACTTC
clone size: many; V gene: TRBV18; J gene: TRBJ1-2; D gene: .; CDR3 protein: CASSLAQNYGYTF; CDR3 DNA: TGTGCCAGCTCACTCGCCCAAAACTATGGCTACACCTTC
clone size: many; V gene: TRBV6-1; J gene: TRBJ2-7; D gene: .; CDR3 protein: CASSEATGVYEQYF; CDR3 DNA: TGTGCCAGCAGTGAAGCGACAGGAGTCTACGAGCAGTACTTC
clone size: many; V gene: TRBV5-1; J gene: TRBJ2-7; D gene: TRBD1; CDR3 protein: CASSNRDRGHEQYF; CDR3 DNA: TGCGCCAGCAGCAACCGGGACAGGGGGCACGAGCAGTACTTC
clone size: many; V gene: TRBV27; J gene: TRBJ1-6; D gene: .; CDR3 protein: CASSFAANSPLHF; CDR3 DNA: TGTGCCAGCAGTTTCGCCGCGAATTCACCCCTCCACTTT
clone size: .; V gene: TRBV15; J gene: TRBJ2-7; D gene: .; CDR3 protein: CATSTSLGRGYEQYF; CDR3 DNA: TGTGCCACCAGCACCTCTTTGGGGAGAGGCTACGAGCAGTACTTC
clone size: .; V gene: TRBV5-1; J gene: TRBJ2-1; D gene: TRBD2; CDR3 protein: CASSLGGGFYNEQFF; CDR3 DNA: TGCGCCAGCAGCTTGGGGGGGGGGTTCTACAATGAGCAGTTCTTC
clone size: many; V gene: TRBV6-1; J gene: TRBJ1-1; D gene: .; CDR3 protein: CASSELRGLNTEAFF; CDR3 DNA: TGTGCCAGCAGTGAACTAAGGGGACTGAACACTGAAGCTTTCTTT
clone size: many; V gene: TRBV28; J gene: TRBJ2-3; D gene: .; CDR3 protein: CASRASGEGTDTQYF; CDR3 DNA: TGTGCCAGCAGAGCTTCAGGGGAAGGCACAGATACGCAGTATTTT
clone size: few; V gene: TRBV3-1; J gene: TRBJ1-1; D gene: .; CDR3 protein: CASSQDRRRVNTEAFF; CDR3 DNA: TGTGCCAGCAGCCAAGATAGGAGGCGTGTGAACACTGAAGCTTTCTTT
clone size: few; V gene: TRBV19; J gene: TRBJ1-1; D gene: .; CDR3 protein: CASRPQGGTEAFF; CDR3 DNA: TGTGCCAGTAGGCCTCAGGGCGGCACTGAAGCTTTCTTT
clone size: many; V gene: TRBV6-1; J gene: TRBJ1-1; D gene: .; CDR3 protein: CASSRGMNTEAFF; CDR3 DNA: TGTGCCAGCAGTAGGGGAATGAACACTGAAGCTTTCTTT
clone size: .; V gene: TRBV7-9; J gene: TRBJ2-1; D gene: TRBD2; CDR3 protein: CASSLGTRYEQFF; CDR3 DNA: TGTGCCAGCAGCTTGGGGACTAGGTATGAGCAGTTCTTC
clone size: many; V gene: TRBV27; J gene: TRBJ1-5; D gene: .; CDR3 protein: CASSSLTHMGPQHF; CDR3 DNA: TGTGCCAGCAGTTCGCTTACACATATGGGGCCCCAGCATTTT
clone size: .; V gene: TRBV5-1; J gene: TRBJ2-2; D gene: TRBD2; CDR3 protein: CASSLAAGLTAANTGELFF; CDR3 DNA: TGCGCCAGCAGCTTGGCCGCGGGACTAACGGCTGCGAACACCGGGGAGCTGTTTTTT
clone size: many; V gene: TRBV28; J gene: TRBJ1-2; D gene: .; CDR3 protein: CASSLGGVGYGYTF; CDR3 DNA: TGTGCCAGCAGCCTCGGGGGGGTGGGCTATGGCTACACCTTC
clone size: .; V gene: TRBV9; J gene: TRBJ2-3; D gene: .; CDR3 protein: CASSAISDTQYF; CDR3 DNA: TGTGCCAGCAGCGCCATATCAGATACGCAGTATTTT
clone size: many; V gene: TRBV20-1; J gene: TRBJ2-3; D gene: .; CDR3 protein: CSASVGSGTDTQYF; CDR3 DNA: TGCAGTGCTAGTGTGGGGAGCGGCACAGATACGCAGTATTTT
clone size: many; V gene: TRBV7-2; J gene: TRBJ1-2; D gene: .; CDR3 protein: CASSLARSTRGYGYTF; CDR3 DNA: TGTGCCAGCAGCTTAGCGAGGTCCACCAGAGGCTATGGCTACACCTTC
clone size: .; V gene: TRBV5-1; J gene: TRBJ2-2; D gene: .; CDR3 protein: CASRPPTGYTGELFF; CDR3 DNA: TGCGCCAGCCGCCCCCCAACAGGCTACACCGGGGAGCTGTTTTTT
clone size: few; V gene: TRBV19; J gene: TRBJ1-3; D gene: .; CDR3 protein: CASSDQIPSSGNTIYF; CDR3 DNA: TGTGCCAGTAGTGACCAGATCCCAAGCTCTGGAAACACCATATATTTT
clone size: few; V gene: TRBV5-5; J gene: TRBJ1-5; D gene: .; CDR3 protein: CASIVSPTHGNQPQHF; CDR3 DNA: TGTGCCAGCATCGTGTCCCCCACCCATGGCAATCAGCCCCAGCATTTT
clone size: .; V gene: TRBV5-8; J gene: TRBJ1-1; D gene: .; CDR3 protein: CASRRDGEAFF; CDR3 DNA: TGTGCCAGCAGACGGGACGGTGAAGCTTTCTTT
clone size: .; V gene: TRBV5-4; J gene: TRBJ2-5; D gene: .; CDR3 protein: CASSLYGSEETQYF; CDR3 DNA: TGTGCCAGCAGCTTGTATGGTAGCGAAGAGACCCAGTACTTC
clone size: .; V gene: TRBV3-1; J gene: TRBJ1-4; D gene: .; CDR3 protein: CASSQEWVRRTNEKLFF; CDR3 DNA: TGTGCCAGCAGCCAAGAATGGGTCCGTAGAACTAATGAAAAACTGTTTTTT
clone size: few; V gene: TRBV27; J gene: TRBJ1-5; D gene: .; CDR3 protein: CASSLSILQPQHF; CDR3 DNA: TGTGCCAGCAGTTTGAGTATCCTTCAGCCCCAGCATTTT
clone size: .; V gene: TRBV29-1; J gene: TRBJ2-5; D gene: .; CDR3 protein: CSAWGGRGETQYF; CDR3 DNA: TGCAGCGCCTGGGGTGGCCGCGGGGAGACCCAGTACTTC
clone size: .; V gene: TRBV5-6; J gene: TRBJ2-4; D gene: TRBD2; CDR3 protein: CASSSPGRDAKNIQYF; CDR3 DNA: TGTGCCAGCAGCTCCCCGGGGAGGGACGCCAAAAACATTCAGTACTTC
clone size: many; V gene: TRBV13; J gene: TRBJ2-7; D gene: TRBD1; CDR3 protein: CASSRDRGRYEQYF; CDR3 DNA: TGTGCCAGCAGCCGGGACAGGGGGCGGTACGAGCAGTACTTC